This T cell receptor (beta chain) was recovered during a study of cytomegalovirus exposure and HLA in healthy donors. Study-wide findings and caveats: Several of the most significant clusters appeared, in a later analysis, to be linked to common viral pathogens. The classifier reportedly diagnosed cytomegalovirus status with high sensitivity and specificity. Researchers catalogued about 150 TCR beta chains as cytomegalovirus-associated.

CDR3 size: 18 residues. V gave up 5 bases and J gave up 4 bases; unmatched junction bases: 18. Germline loops: CDR1 SQVTM, CDR2 ANQGSEA. PCR employed 60 Vbeta and 13 Jbeta primers. Sequencing used immunoSEQ multiplex PCR; TCRdb keeps in-frame clones, though not all of them. In the table there are approximately 130,000 clones, approximately 80% of which are singletons. As regards this clone: Its antigen is not known.

The sequence derives from a woman aged 40 to 55 in good health and CMV-seropositive. Input material: PBMCs. This chain links TRBV29-1 with TRBJ2-2; 8 bases map to TRBD1. Here the CDR3 DNA reads TGCAGCGTTCTGCTGTCCCCGCCAGGGGGCACGAGCACCGGGGAGCTGTTTTTT. It codes for CSVLLSPPGGTSTGELFF.